This T cell receptor beta chain was sequenced during a study of PD-1 blockade in classical Hodgkin lymphoma. Each patient's relapse followed autologous stem cell transplantation, and brentuximab vedotin exposure varied. Best overall response was complete response, partial response or progressive disease in these relapsed/refractory classical Hodgkin lymphoma patients. This table comes from immunoSEQ multiplex PCR, and its TCRdb copy is limited to in-frame clones, with some not included. The sample holds about 41,000 clones, 76% seen once. In this sample, this clone turned up a few times. Trimming stripped 6 bases from V and 1 base from J, with 12 bases between. CDR3 size: 14 residues. CDR1 MNHNY and CDR2 SVGAGI come from the germline V gene (reference sequence).

The receptor was isolated from a human donor with classical Hodgkin lymphoma. The sample consisted of peripheral blood mononuclear cells (PBMCs), taken at baseline. The chain links TRBV6-6 to TRBJ1-2, with D perhaps TRBD1 (6 bases). The CDR3 loop is CASSPEGGNYGYTF. CDR3 sequence (DNA): TGTGCCAGCAGCCCCGAGGGGGGTAACTATGGCTACACCTTC.